This T cell receptor (beta chain) was obtained from a study of T cell responses to AZD1222 COVID-19 vaccine. Overall study: Combined were second doses at about 4 or about 12 weeks.

Whole-study findings and limits: Clonal diversity may have been underestimated, and the donors were mostly white British, with more females than males. Baseline seropositives among AZD1222 recipients totaled only 5 to 7. Repertoires were sampled only after the peak T cell response.

There are 14 residues in the CDR3. The germline V gene encodes CDR1 SGHRS and CDR2 YFSETQ. The trim removed 0 bases at V and 11 bases at J, leaving 4 bases unmatched. Worth noting for this clone: What it binds is unknown.

TCRdb's table, derived via immunoSEQ multiplex PCR, lists solely in-frame clones and lacks some. The data contain some 200,000 clones, approximately 91% of them singletons. The source of this sequence is an adult in good health. Source: peripheral blood, taken on day 0 of AZD1222 vaccination. The V and J genes are TRBV5-1 and TRBJ1-6; 8 nucleotides line up with TRBD1. The CDR3 loop reads CASSLGTGSTPLHF. The CDR3 DNA follows: TGCGCCAGCAGCTTGGGGACAGGGTCTACACCCCTCCACTTT.